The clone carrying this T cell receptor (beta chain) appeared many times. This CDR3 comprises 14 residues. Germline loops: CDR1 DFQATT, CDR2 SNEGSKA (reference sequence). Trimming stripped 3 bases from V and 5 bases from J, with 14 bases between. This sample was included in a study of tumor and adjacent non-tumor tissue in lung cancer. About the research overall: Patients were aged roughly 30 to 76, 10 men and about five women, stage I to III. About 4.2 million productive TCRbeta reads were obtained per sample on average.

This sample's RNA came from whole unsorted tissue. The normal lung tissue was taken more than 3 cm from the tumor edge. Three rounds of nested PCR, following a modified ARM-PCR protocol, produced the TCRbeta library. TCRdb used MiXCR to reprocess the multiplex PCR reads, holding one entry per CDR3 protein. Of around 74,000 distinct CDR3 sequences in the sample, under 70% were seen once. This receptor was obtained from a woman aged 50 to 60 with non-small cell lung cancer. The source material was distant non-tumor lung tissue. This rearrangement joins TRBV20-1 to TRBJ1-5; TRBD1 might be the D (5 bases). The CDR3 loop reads CSASRWDVYQPQHF. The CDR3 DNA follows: TGCAGTGCTAGTCGTTGGGACGTTTATCAGCCCCAGCATTTT.